This T cell receptor beta chain is drawn from a study of lymphopenia after photon versus proton radiotherapy. Sequencing was performed with immunoSEQ multiplex PCR; in TCRdb, only in-frame clones are kept and a portion is missing. This sample yields roughly 57,000 clones, of which more than 70% are seen a single time; about 29% belongs to the top ten. The study's findings and limits: Proton therapy kept repertoires fairly stable, unlike photons, which gained effector/memory cells. Oligoclonal CD8+ Temra expansion after nadir drove photon patients' diversity drop. Survival link was tested only in deceased patients; proton benefit remains a possibility. Post-nadir TCR diversity decline inversely tracked overall survival among those who died.

Trimming stripped 2 bases from V and 5 bases from J, with 18 bases between. This CDR3 has 16 amino acids. Germline V gives CDR1 MDHEN, CDR2 SYDVKM. A remark on this clone: Its antigen is still unknown.

This material consisted of peripheral blood, taken from a patient treated with photon-based radiotherapy. This sequence was found in a middle-aged man with gastric cancer. The chain is built from TRBV28 and TRBJ2-5; maybe TRBD2 (6 bases). CDR3 nucleotide sequence: TGTGCCAGCAGTTTAAGGGTGACAGCGGCGGGGGAGACCCAGTACTTC. Protein sequence: CASSLRVTAAGETQYF.